This T cell receptor (beta chain) was sequenced during a study of post-analysis software for immune sequencing data. Study-wide context: Courses of disease covered relapsing-remitting, secondary progressive and progressive-relapsing multiple sclerosis.

On this clonotype itself: What it binds is unknown.

Unique molecular identifiers were present in the TCR beta cDNA libraries. T cells, roughly 0.95 to 10 million of them, yielded a few hundred thousand cDNA molecules. TCRdb fed the PCR reads into MiXCR, producing one record per CDR3 protein. The profile covers approximately 690,000 distinct CDR3 sequences, with about 60% appearing a single time and about 11% taken by the ten largest. The CDR3 has 16 amino acids. Germline loops: CDR1 MGHDK, CDR2 SYGVNS. Trimming took 6 bases from V and 5 from J; bases not matched to a gene: 14. Whole-study findings and limits: F measure grouped same-batch samples tightly together. TRBV5-6, TRBV5-1 and TRBV20-1 belonged to a set of roughly five TRBV segments that were more frequent in patients than controls. In multiple sclerosis, normalized Chao1 diversity was significantly below that of controls.

This sequence originates from a girl aged 2 to 10 with multiple sclerosis. The rearrangement links TRBV25-1 to TRBJ2-5; 8 bases agree with TRBD1. The sequenced material came from blood. CDR3 region: CASSSGGRGVWETQYF. CDR3 nucleotide sequence: TGTGCCAGCAGCTCAGGGGGCAGGGGAGTGTGGGAGACCCAGTACTTC.